This T cell receptor (beta chain) was retrieved from a study of blood T cell repertoires in COVID-19. The wider study: Cohort 3 recovered donors had two negative PCRs, clearance, or symptom resolution. PBMCs, B-cell-depleted T cells, or T cells were the source of the cDNA or gDNA that made up the material.

The ends lost 6 bases at V and 5 bases at J; junction bases unmatched: 7. This CDR3 is built from 15 residues. Germline V gene data show CDR1 as MNHNY and CDR2 as SVGAGI (reference sequence). In terms of age and location, participants ranged from roughly 18 to 95 years and lived in under 30 US areas. Using immunoSEQ multiplex PCR, the repertoire was profiled, and TCRdb retains in-frame clones only, with some absent. The sample records about 200,000 clones, around 83% being singletons. This receptor was identified in a woman aged 40-49 years in a cohort exposed to, infected with or recovered from COVID-19 (not recorded which). Input material: PBMCs or T cells enriched from blood (not recorded which). The chain couples TRBV6-6 to TRBJ2-3; TRBD2 matches at 11 bases. CDR3 sequence reads: CASSLAGGHQDTQYF. CDR3 DNA: TGTGCCAGCAGCTTAGCGGGGGGGCATCAAGATACGCAGTATTTT.